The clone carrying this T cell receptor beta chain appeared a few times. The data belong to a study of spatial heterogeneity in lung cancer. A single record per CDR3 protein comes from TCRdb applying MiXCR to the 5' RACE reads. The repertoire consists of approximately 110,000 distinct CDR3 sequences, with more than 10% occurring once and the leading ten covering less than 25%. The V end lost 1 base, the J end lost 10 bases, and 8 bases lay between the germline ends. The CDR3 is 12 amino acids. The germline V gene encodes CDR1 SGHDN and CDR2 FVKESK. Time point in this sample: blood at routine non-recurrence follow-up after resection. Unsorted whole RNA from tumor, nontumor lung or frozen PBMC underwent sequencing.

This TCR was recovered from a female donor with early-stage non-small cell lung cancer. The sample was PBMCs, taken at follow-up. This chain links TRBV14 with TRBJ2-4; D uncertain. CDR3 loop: CASSQVWGIQYF. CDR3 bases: TGTGCCAGCAGCCAAGTATGGGGTATTCAGTACTTC.